This T cell receptor (beta chain) was found in a study of shared clonotypes between healthy human individuals. Clones were sequenced by immunoSEQ multiplex PCR, and TCRdb holds only the in-frame ones, with some missing. The sample gives about 1.1 million clones, 60% to 80% of which show up once; about 0.89% is in the top ten. Trimming removed 6 bases at V and 1 base at J, with 13 bases between. CDR1 MNHNS and CDR2 SASEGT come from the germline V gene. There are 15 residues in the CDR3. This chain uses TRBV6-1 with TRBJ1-5, with a weak D call TRBD1 (5 bases). Material for sequencing was memory CD4+ T cells from PBMCs. The subset is: CD45RA-negative fraction. This sequence originates from a young man in good health. Some clones in this sample may be carry-over from other donors' samples. CDR3 in DNA: TGTGCCAGCAGATTGGGGGACCTAAGCAATCAGCCCCAGCATTTT. As protein: CASRLGDLSNQPQHF.